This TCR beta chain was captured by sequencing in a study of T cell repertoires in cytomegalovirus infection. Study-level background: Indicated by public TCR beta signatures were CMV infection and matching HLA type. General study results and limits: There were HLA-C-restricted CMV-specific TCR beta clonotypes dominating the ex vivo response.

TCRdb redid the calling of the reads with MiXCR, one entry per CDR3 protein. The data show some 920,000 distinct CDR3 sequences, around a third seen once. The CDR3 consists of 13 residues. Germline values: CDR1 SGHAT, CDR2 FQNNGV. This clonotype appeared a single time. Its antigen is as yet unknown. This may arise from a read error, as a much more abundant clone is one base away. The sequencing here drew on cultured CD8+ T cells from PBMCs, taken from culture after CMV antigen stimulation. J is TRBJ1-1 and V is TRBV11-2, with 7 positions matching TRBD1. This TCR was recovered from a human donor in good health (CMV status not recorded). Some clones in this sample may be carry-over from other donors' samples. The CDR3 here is CANSLVGRGRAFF. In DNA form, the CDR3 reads TGTGCCAACAGCTTAGTTGGCAGGGGGAGAGCTTTCTTT.